This TCR beta chain was identified during a study of OX40 agonist ivuxolimab in advanced cancers. As for the study in general: One patient with hepatocellular carcinoma and two with cutaneous melanoma, three in all, had partial responses.

The repertoire was sequenced with immunoSEQ multiplex PCR; TCRdb's copy has only in-frame clones and lacks some. Found here are tens of thousands of clones, more than 75% of them singletons; the top ten hold about 35%. CDR3 length: 13 amino acids. The J segment lost 8 bases and the V segment lost 2 bases, leaving 1 base of the junction unmatched. Per germline, CDR1 ENHRY and CDR2 SYGVKD. This receptor was taken from an adult with an advanced solid tumor such as melanoma, head and neck, liver or kidney cancer. The V call is TRBV10-3, the J call TRBJ1-4, with 8 bases that match TRBD1. Sequenced material: CD4+ or CD8+ T cells sorted from blood, taken in a trial of the OX40 agonist ivuxolimab. The CDR3 DNA sequence: TGTGCCATCAGTGAGAGGACAGGGGAAAAACTGTTTTTT. The encoded protein is CAISERTGEKLFF.